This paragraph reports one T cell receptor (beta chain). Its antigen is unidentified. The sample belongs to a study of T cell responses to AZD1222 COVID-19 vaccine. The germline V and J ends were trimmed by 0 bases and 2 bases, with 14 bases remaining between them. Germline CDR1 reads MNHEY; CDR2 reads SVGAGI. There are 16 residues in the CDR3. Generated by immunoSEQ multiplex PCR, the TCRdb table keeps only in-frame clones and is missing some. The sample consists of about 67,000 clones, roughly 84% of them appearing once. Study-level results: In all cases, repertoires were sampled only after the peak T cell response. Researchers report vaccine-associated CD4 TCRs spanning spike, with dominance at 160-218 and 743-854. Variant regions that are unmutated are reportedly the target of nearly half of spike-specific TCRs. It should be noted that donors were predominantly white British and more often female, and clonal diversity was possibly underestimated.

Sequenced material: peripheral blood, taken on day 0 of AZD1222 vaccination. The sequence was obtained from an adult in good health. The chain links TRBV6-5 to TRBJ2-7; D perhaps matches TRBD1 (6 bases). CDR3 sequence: CASSYSQGPFTYEQYF. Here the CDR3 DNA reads TGTGCCAGCAGTTACTCCCAGGGGCCCTTCACCTACGAGCAGTACTTC.